The source of this T cell receptor (beta chain) is a study of shared clonotypes between healthy human individuals. Every subset had its genomic DNA shared out evenly among several immunoSEQ plates. Replicate PCRs from sorted subsets contained around 200 ng DNA, which is around 30,000 T cell genomes. Here immunoSEQ multiplex PCR was the method, and the copy in TCRdb shows in-frame clones only, minus some. Found here are about 2 million clones, roughly 94% of them singletons; the top ten hold roughly 1%. CD45RO-negative, CCR7-selected cells formed the naive CD8 fraction, which excluded terminally differentiated effector memory CD45RA+ cells. Remarks on this clone: Antigen: not known.

The CDR3 extends over 14 amino acids. In germline, CDR1 is SGHNT, CDR2 YYREEE (reference sequence). V was pared by 4 bases and J by 7 bases, with 17 bases between. Findings of the study overall: Sample collection involved blood only; tissue repertoires are likely different.

V is TRBV5-4 and J is TRBJ1-2, with D unresolved. The TCR originated in a man aged 18 to 35 in good health. What was sequenced was naive CD8+ T cells sorted from blood. The CDR3 region is CASSLGVLGPGYTF. Here the CDR3 DNA reads TGTGCCAGCAGCCTCGGGGTATTGGGCCCTGGCTACACCTTC.